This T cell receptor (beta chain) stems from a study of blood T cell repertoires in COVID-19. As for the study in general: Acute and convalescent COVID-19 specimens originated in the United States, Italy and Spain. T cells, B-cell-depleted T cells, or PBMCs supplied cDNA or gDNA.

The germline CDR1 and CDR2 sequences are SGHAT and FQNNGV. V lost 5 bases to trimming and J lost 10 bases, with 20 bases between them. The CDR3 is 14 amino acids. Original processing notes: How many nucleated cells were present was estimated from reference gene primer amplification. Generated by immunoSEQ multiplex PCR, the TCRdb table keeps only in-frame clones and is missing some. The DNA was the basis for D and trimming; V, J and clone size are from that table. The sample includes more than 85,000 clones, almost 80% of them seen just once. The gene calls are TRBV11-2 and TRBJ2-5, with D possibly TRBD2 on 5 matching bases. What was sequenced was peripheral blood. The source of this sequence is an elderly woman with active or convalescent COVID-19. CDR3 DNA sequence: TGTGCCAGCAGCCCCGGCGGGCCGCAAGGGCTCCAGTACTTC. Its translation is CASSPGGPQGLQYF.